Sequencing of this T cell receptor (beta chain) was carried out in a study of patients and donors after allogeneic stem cell transplantation. TCRdb re-called the RT-PCR reads through MiXCR, storing one row per CDR3 protein. The data show about 960,000 distinct CDR3 sequences, roughly 18% seen once. This clonotype was observed a handful of times. CDR3 length: 20 residues. With 0 bases clipped from V and 8 bases from J, the junction kept 21 bases outside the gene matches. In germline, CDR1 is MGHRA, CDR2 YSYEKL. The sequenced sample consisted of blood, either unsorted or a sorted T cell fraction (not recorded which). V is TRBV4-1 and J is TRBJ2-1; 8 nucleotides agree with TRBD1. This sequence was found in a human donor who was either an allogeneic HSCT recipient or a stem cell or donor lymphocyte infusion donor (not recorded which). It is not recorded whose cells these are; they may come from a transplant donor. Written as DNA, the CDR3 is TGCGCCAGCAGCCAAGATCTTAGGAAGACAGGGGAAGGCGGGTTCTATGAGCAGTTCTTC. This encodes CASSQDLRKTGEGGFYEQFF.